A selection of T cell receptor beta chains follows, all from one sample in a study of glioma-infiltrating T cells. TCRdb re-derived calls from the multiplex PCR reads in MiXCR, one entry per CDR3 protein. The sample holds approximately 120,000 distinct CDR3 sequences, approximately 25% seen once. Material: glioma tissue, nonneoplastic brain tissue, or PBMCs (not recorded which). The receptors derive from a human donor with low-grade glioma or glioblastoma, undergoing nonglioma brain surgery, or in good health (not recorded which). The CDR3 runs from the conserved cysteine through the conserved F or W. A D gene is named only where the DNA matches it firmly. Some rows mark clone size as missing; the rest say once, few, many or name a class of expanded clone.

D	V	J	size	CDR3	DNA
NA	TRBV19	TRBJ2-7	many	CASSMGLAIREQYF	TGTGCCAGTAGTATGGGTCTAGCTATTCGCGAGCAGTACTTC
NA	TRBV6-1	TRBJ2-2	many	CAITKSPNTGELFF	TGTGCCATAACTAAGTCTCCGAACACCGGGGAGCTGTTTTTT
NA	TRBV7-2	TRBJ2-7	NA	CASSPATKSSYEQYF	TGTGCCAGCAGCCCGGCTACTAAGAGCTCCTACGAGCAGTACTTC
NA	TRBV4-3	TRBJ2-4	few	CASSQGRTAYKNIQYF	TGCGCCAGCAGCCAAGGTAGGACAGCTTACAAAAACATTCAGTACTTC
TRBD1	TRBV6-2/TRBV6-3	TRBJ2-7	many	CASSSGQGFYEQYF	TGTGCCAGCAGTTCGGGACAGGGGTTCTACGAGCAGTACTTC
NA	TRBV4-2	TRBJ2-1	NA	CASSRQGGGATYNEQFF	TGTGCCAGCAGCCGCCAGGGGGGGGGGGCAACCTACAATGAGCAGTTCTTC
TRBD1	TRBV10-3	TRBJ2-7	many	CAISEPGQGNPYEQYF	TGTGCCATCAGTGAGCCAGGACAGGGAAATCCCTACGAGCAGTACTTC
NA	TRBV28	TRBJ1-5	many	CASSPSVGPQHF	TGTGCCAGCAGTCCCTCCGTGGGGCCCCAGCATTTT
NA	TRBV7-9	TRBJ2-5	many	CASSLGGQGTQYF	TGTGCCAGCAGCTTGGGCGGCCAGGGGACCCAGTACTTC
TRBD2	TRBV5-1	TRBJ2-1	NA	CASRKDSGTGEQFF	TGCGCCAGCAGAAAAGACAGCGGGACCGGTGAGCAGTTCTTC
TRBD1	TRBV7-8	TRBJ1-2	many	CASSLRAGGSNYDYTF	TGTGCCAGCAGCTTAAGGGCAGGGGGCAGCAACTATGACTACACCTTC
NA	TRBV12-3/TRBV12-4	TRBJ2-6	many	CASTPVASGANVLTF	TGTGCCAGCACCCCCGTGGCCTCTGGGGCCAACGTCCTGACTTTC
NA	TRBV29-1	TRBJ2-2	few	CSGGGLTGELFF	TGCAGCGGAGGAGGCCTCACCGGGGAGCTGTTTTTT
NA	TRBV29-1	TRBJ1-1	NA	CSVEVSINTEAFF	TGCAGCGTTGAAGTCTCGATTAACACTGAAGCTTTCTTT
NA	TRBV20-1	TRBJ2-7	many	CSARDGDSYEQYF	TGCAGTGCTAGAGATGGCGACAGCTACGAGCAGTACTTC
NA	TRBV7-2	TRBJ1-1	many	CASSLVLETEAFF	TGTGCCAGCAGCTTAGTTCTAGAGACTGAAGCTTTCTTT
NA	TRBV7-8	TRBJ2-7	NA	CASSLGAFFYEQYF	TGTGCCAGCAGCCTGGGCGCCTTCTTCTACGAGCAGTACTTC
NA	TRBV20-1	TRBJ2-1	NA	CSARGKVLNEQFF	TGCAGTGCTAGGGGCAAGGTGTTGAATGAGCAGTTCTTC
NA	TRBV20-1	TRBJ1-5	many	CSARSRNRASRPQHF	TGCAGTGCTAGGTCTCGGAACAGAGCCAGTCGGCCCCAGCATTTT
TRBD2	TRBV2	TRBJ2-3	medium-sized	CASIDRVAGVTQYF	TGTGCCAGCATCGATCGGGTCGCGGGAGTTACGCAGTATTTT
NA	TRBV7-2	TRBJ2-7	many	CASSLERGSYEQYF	TGTGCCAGCAGCTTAGAAAGGGGCTCCTACGAGCAGTACTTC
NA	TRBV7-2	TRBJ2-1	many	CASSLQEDNEQFF	TGTGCCAGCAGCTTGCAGGAAGACAATGAGCAGTTCTTC
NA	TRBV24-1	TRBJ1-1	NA	CATSGGHPNTEAFF	TGTGCCACCAGCGGGGGACATCCGAACACTGAAGCTTTCTTT
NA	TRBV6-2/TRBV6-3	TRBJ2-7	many	CASSYPGYYEQYF	TGTGCCAGCAGTTACCCCGGATATTACGAGCAGTACTTC
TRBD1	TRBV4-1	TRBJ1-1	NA	CASSQDPGTADTEAFF	TGCGCCAGCAGCCAAGATCCCGGGACAGCCGACACTGAAGCTTTCTTT
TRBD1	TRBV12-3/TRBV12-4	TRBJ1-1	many	CASSETGGYVGTEAFF	TGTGCCAGCAGTGAGACAGGGGGCTACGTCGGCACTGAAGCTTTCTTT
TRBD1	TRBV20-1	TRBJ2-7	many	CSARDAGQGYYEQYF	TGCAGTGCTAGAGACGCCGGACAGGGGTACTACGAGCAGTACTTC
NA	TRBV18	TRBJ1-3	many	CASSPDGHPTGNTIYF	TGTGCCAGCTCACCGGATGGTCACCCCACTGGAAACACCATATATTTT
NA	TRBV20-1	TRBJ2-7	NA	CSGKDTYEQYF	TGCAGTGGGAAGGACACCTACGAGCAGTACTTC
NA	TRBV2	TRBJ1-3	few	CASSERGSGNTIYF	TGTGCCAGCAGTGAACGGGGTTCTGGAAACACCATATATTTT
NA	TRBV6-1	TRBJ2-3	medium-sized	CASSEQANTDTQYF	TGTGCCAGCAGTGAACAGGCTAACACAGATACGCAGTATTTT
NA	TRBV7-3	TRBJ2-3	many	CASSPRGFSTDTQYF	TGTGCCAGCAGCCCTAGGGGGTTTAGCACAGATACGCAGTATTTT
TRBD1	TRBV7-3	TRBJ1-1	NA	CASSQQGGTEAFF	TGTGCCAGCAGCCAACAGGGGGGGACTGAAGCTTTCTTT
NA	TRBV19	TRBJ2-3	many	CAIQEGPHTDTQYF	TGTGCCATTCAGGAGGGGCCCCACACAGATACGCAGTATTTT
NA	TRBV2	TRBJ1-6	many	CASIGQVYSPLHF	TGTGCCAGCATCGGGCAGGTCTATTCACCCCTCCACTTT
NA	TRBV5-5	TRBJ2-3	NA	CASSLGIGSETDTQYF	TGTGCCAGCAGCTTGGGAATCGGAAGTGAGACAGATACGCAGTATTTT
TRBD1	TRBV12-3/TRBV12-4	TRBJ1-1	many	CASRRQGAAFF	TGTGCCAGCAGGCGACAGGGGGCGGCTTTCTTT
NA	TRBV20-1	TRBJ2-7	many	CSARAQPYEQYF	TGCAGTGCTAGGGCCCAGCCCTACGAGCAGTACTTC
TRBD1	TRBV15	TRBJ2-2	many	CATLDRGRGTGELFF	TGTGCCACCCTAGACAGGGGGCGCGGCACCGGGGAGCTGTTTTTT
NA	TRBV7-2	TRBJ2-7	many	CASSQRLQGESDPYEQYF	TGTGCCAGCAGCCAAAGACTACAGGGAGAGTCCGACCCCTACGAGCAGTACTTC
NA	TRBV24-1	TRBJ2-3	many	CATSVYPRTDTQYF	TGTGCCACCAGTGTTTATCCGCGGACAGATACGCAGTATTTT
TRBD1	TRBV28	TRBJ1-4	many	CASSPVPRGTGNEKLFF	TGTGCCAGCAGTCCAGTCCCCCGAGGGACAGGGAATGAAAAACTGTTTTTT
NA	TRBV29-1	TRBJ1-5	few	CSVDWGNNQPQHF	TGCAGCGTTGACTGGGGTAACAATCAGCCCCAGCATTTT